These 20 T cell receptor beta chains share one sample of origin, sequenced in a study of siplizumab effects on memory and regulatory T cells. Sequencing used immunoSEQ multiplex PCR; TCRdb keeps in-frame clones, though not all of them. The sample lists approximately 100,000 clones, about nine tenths occurring once. The sequenced sample was CD4+ T cells sorted from blood. The receptors shown here come from a human donor in good health. Some clones in this sample may be carry-over from other donors' samples.

This chain connects TRBV28 to TRBJ1-1; D is unclear. The CDR3 covers 17 residues. Trimming left V 4 bases short and J 3 bases short, with 21 bases between. Germline CDR1 is MDHEN and CDR2 is SYDVKM. In DNA form, the CDR3 reads TGTGCCAGCAGTTCGATAGACGGCCACCGATGGGACACTGAAGCTTTCTTT. It yields the protein CASSSIDGHRWDTEAFF.

The chain links TRBV2 to TRBJ1-2; the D is unclear. Trimming cost V 0 bases and J 8 bases, with 13 bases left between them. Germline values: CDR1 SNHLY, CDR2 FYNNEI. CDR3 length: 14 residues. The CDR3 reads CASSEAPRLMGYTF. The CDR3 nucleotides are TGTGCCAGCAGTGAAGCGCCCCGACTAATGGGCTACACCTTC.

The chain has TRBV9 and TRBJ1-1; no clear D. The CDR3 is made up of 15 amino acids. Deletions cut 1 base from V and 1 base from J, with 11 bases between. The germline CDR1 and CDR2 sequences are SGDLS and YYNGEE. This chain's CDR3 is CASSVLGNANTEAFF. CDR3 bases: TGTGCCAGCAGCGTACTTGGGAATGCGAACACTGAAGCTTTCTTT.

This rearrangement joins TRBV5-1 to TRBJ2-3; 11 bases map to TRBD2. This CDR3 comprises 16 residues. With 4 bases clipped from V and 2 bases from J, the junction kept 6 bases outside the gene matches. Per germline, CDR1 SGHRS and CDR2 YFSETQ. CDR3: CASSTRTSGLTDTQYF. CDR3 DNA: TGCGCCAGCAGCACCCGGACTAGCGGGCTCACAGATACGCAGTATTTT. Together with reference TRBV5-1 and TRBJ2-3, the CDR3 gives the full variable domain: KAGVTQTPRYLIKTRGQQVTLSCSPISGHRSVSWYQQTPGQGLQFLFEYFSETQRNKGNFPGRFSGRQFSNSRSEMNVSTLELGDSALYLCASSTRTSGLTDTQYFGPGTRLTVL.

This chain links TRBV6-5 with TRBJ1-3; D is unclear. Germline CDR1 is MNHEY and CDR2 is SVGAGI. CDR3 length equals 14 residues. Trimming shortened V by 5 bases and J by 4 bases, and 12 bases separated the two germline ends. The CDR3 loop is CASSPYIGGNTIYF. DNA of the CDR3: TGTGCCAGCAGTCCGTACATCGGGGGAAACACCATATATTTT.

The J gene is TRBJ2-1, the V gene TRBV6-6, with 9 bases fitting TRBD1. There are 14 residues in the CDR3. The V gene's germline CDR1 is MNHNY and CDR2 SVGAGI (reference sequence). The J segment lost 10 bases and the V segment lost 5 bases, leaving 9 bases of the junction unmatched. The CDR3 spells CASSPGQGSLEQFF. For the CDR3, the DNA is TGTGCCAGCAGTCCGGGACAGGGTTCCCTGGAGCAGTTCTTC.

The chain links TRBV18 to TRBJ2-5; tentative D call: TRBD1 (5 bases). Trimming stripped 1 base from V and 4 bases from J, with 7 bases between. The CDR3 is 13 residues long. Germline loops: CDR1 KGHSH, CDR2 LQKENI. CDR3 sequence reads: CASSPRTGETQYF. The CDR3 DNA reads TGTGCCAGCTCACCACGAACAGGAGAGACCCAGTACTTC.

This sequence joins TRBV11-2 and TRBJ2-7, with 7 bases identical to TRBD2. Germline V CDR1 and CDR2: SGHAT, FQNNGV. The J segment lost 4 bases and the V segment lost 1 base, leaving 7 bases of the junction unmatched. The CDR3 is 15 residues long. The CDR3 region is CASSLGREGKYEQYF. The CDR3 DNA is TGTGCCAGCAGCTTAGGCAGGGAGGGTAAATACGAGCAGTACTTC. Drawing the rest from reference TRBV11-2 and TRBJ2-7, the complete variable domain is EAGVAQSPRYKIIEKRQSVAFWCNPISGHATLYWYQQILGQGPKLLIQFQNNGVVDDSQLPKDRFSAERLKGVDSTLKIQPAKLEDSAVYLCASSLGREGKYEQYFGPGTRLTVT.

The chain couples TRBV6-1 to TRBJ2-7; 7 bases agree with TRBD1. This CDR3 has 14 amino acids. In germline, CDR1 is MNHNS, CDR2 SASEGT. With V trimmed by 1 base and J by 4 bases, 4 bases remained unmatched. In DNA, the CDR3 is TGTGCCAGCAGTGAAGAAGGGGGCCCGTACGAGCAGTACTTC. Translated, it gives CASSEEGGPYEQYF.

V gene TRBV2 combines with J gene TRBJ1-2, with a weak D call TRBD1 (6 bases). CDR3 length: 13 residues. V shed 5 bases and J shed 4 bases, with 11 bases lying between them. From germline, CDR1 is SNHLY and CDR2 FYNNEI. The CDR3 is CASSREGGYGYTF. For the CDR3, the DNA is TGTGCCAGCAGTCGTGAGGGGGGCTATGGCTACACCTTC. The whole variable domain, remainder taken from reference TRBV2 and TRBJ1-2, is EPEVTQTPSHQVTQMGQEVILRCVPISNHLYFYWYRQILGQKVEFLVSFYNNEISEKSEIFDDQFSVERPDGSNFTLKIRSTKLEDSAMYFCASSREGGYGYTFGSGTRLTVV.

The chain is built from TRBV19 and TRBJ2-2; 8 bases agree with TRBD2. The CDR3 totals 16 residues. J gave up 7 bases and V 1 base, and 8 bases lay outside the gene matches. From germline, CDR1 is LNHDA and CDR2 SQIVND (reference sequence). For the CDR3, the DNA is TGTGCCAGTAGTATAGGTTTAGCGGGGAGGTACGGGGAGCTGTTTTTT. It specifies CASSIGLAGRYGELFF. The variable domain in full, completed from reference TRBV19 and TRBJ2-2, reads DGGITQSPKYLFRKEGQNVTLSCEQNLNHDAMYWYRQDPGQGLRLIYYSQIVNDFQKGDIAEGYSVSREKKESFPLTVTSAQKNPTAFYLCASSIGLAGRYGELFFGEGSRLTVL.

The chain combines TRBV12-5 with TRBJ2-1; 9 bases agree with TRBD1. Germline values: CDR1 LGHNT, CDR2 FRNRAP. CDR3 length equals 15 residues. V shed 5 bases, J shed 1 base, and the junction held 3 bases outside the gene matches. The CDR3 region has the DNA TGTGCTAGTGGTCTCGGACAGGGGTCCTACAATGAGCAGTTCTTC. It translates to CASGLGQGSYNEQFF.

V and J are TRBV2 and TRBJ2-5; D not certain. Germline V gene lookup returns CDR1 SNHLY and CDR2 FYNNEI. V lost 7 bases to trimming and J lost 2 bases, with 17 bases between them. This CDR3 comprises 15 residues. The CDR3 here is CASNDRATTQETQYF. For the CDR3, the DNA is TGTGCCAGCAATGACCGGGCCACAACACAAGAGACCCAGTACTTC.

CDR3 sequence (DNA): TGTGCCAGCAGCCTGACATACTTGAACACTGAAGCTTTCTTT. Amino acids: CASSLTYLNTEAFF. The chain uses TRBV14 and TRBJ1-1; D is uncertain. This CDR3 is 14 amino acids long. Germline CDR1 reads SGHDN; CDR2 reads FVKESK. V lost 4 bases, J lost 0 bases, and 9 bases lay in between.

The chain uses TRBV6-5 and TRBJ2-7; D gene unclear. Trimming took 0 bases from V and 1 from J, leaving 10 bases between them. In germline, CDR1 is MNHEY, CDR2 SVGAGI. The CDR3 is made up of 15 amino acids. CDR3 loop: CASSYSPRASYEQYF. The CDR3 region has the DNA TGTGCCAGCAGTTACTCGCCGCGCGCGTCCTACGAGCAGTACTTC.

J is TRBJ2-7 and V is TRBV6-1; 7 positions agree with TRBD2. Germline assignment: CDR1 MNHNS and CDR2 SASEGT. The trim removed 4 bases at V and 0 bases at J, leaving 6 bases unmatched. The CDR3 length is 15 residues. Here the CDR3 DNA reads TGTGCCAGCAGTGTGAGCGGGATTCTCTCCTACGAGCAGTACTTC. Encoded protein: CASSVSGILSYEQYF.

This chain links TRBV27 with TRBJ2-5, with unresolved D. Germline V CDR1 and CDR2: MNHEY, SMNVEV (reference sequence). The CDR3 runs 14 residues. Between the trimmed V and J ends, which lost 3 bases and 4 bases, there was a span of 12 bases. The CDR3 DNA follows: TGTGCCAGCAGTTTGGTGGGCAGTCGAGAGACCCAGTACTTC. It specifies CASSLVGSRETQYF.

The chain has TRBV6-5 and TRBJ2-1; 11 positions match TRBD1. The V and J ends lost 5 bases and 8 bases, in that order; junction bases with no gene match: 5. The CDR3 consists of 14 residues. Germline assignment: CDR1 MNHEY and CDR2 SVGAGI. CDR3 sequence (DNA): TGTGCCAGCAGTACTTGGACAGGGGGCGATGAGCAGTTCTTC. Encoded protein: CASSTWTGGDEQFF.

The rearrangement links TRBV27 to TRBJ1-2; D unresolved. The V gene lost 1 base and the J gene lost 6 bases, with 15 bases spanning the gap. Germline assignment: CDR1 MNHEY and CDR2 SMNVEV (reference sequence). The CDR3 totals 15 residues. DNA of the CDR3: TGTGCCAGCAGTTTATTTTCCCGAACGATCGATGGCTACACCTTC. This translates into CASSLFSRTIDGYTF.

The chain recombines TRBV4-1 with TRBJ2-2; D is possibly TRBD1 (5 bases). This CDR3 comprises 14 residues. Germline values: CDR1 MGHRA, CDR2 YSYEKL. The germline V and J ends were trimmed by 4 bases and 7 bases, with 13 bases remaining between them. The CDR3 region has the DNA TGCGCCAGCAGCCTTGGGCAGGGTATCGGGGAGCTGTTTTTT. Encoded protein: CASSLGQGIGELFF.